The 19 T cell receptor beta chains reported below all come from one sample, sequenced in a study of blood T cell repertoires in COVID-19. The method was immunoSEQ multiplex PCR; TCRdb's version includes in-frame clones alone and lacks a portion of them. Of around 49,000 clones detected, about 72% appear once; the ten largest clones hold about 6%. Input material: PBMCs or T cells enriched from blood (not recorded which). The receptors come from a woman in her 50s with acute COVID-19.

The CDR3 region has the DNA TGTGCCAGCAGCTTGGTTGCAGGGTCTAACTATGGCTACACCTTC. Residues: CASSLVAGSNYGYTF. V usage is TRBV5-6 and J usage is TRBJ1-2, with D possibly TRBD1 on 5 matching bases. With 0 bases removed from V and 0 bases from J, the gap between germline ends came to 9 bases. This CDR3 has 15 residues. CDR1 is SGHDT, CDR2 YYEEEE, per germline. Full variable domain (outside the CDR3, taken from reference TRBV5-6 and TRBJ1-2): DAGVTQSPTHLIKTRGQQVTLRCSPKSGHDTVSWYQQALGQGPQFIFQYYEEEERQRGNFPDRFSGHQFPNYSSELNVNALLLGDSALYLCASSLVAGSNYGYTFGSGTRLTVV.

The chain employs TRBV29-1 and TRBJ2-7; TRBD1 matches at 7 bases. The V gene's germline CDR1 is SQVTM and CDR2 ANQGSEA. V lost 4 bases to trimming and J lost 2 bases; unmatched junction nucleotides: 2. The CDR3 totals 12 residues. The CDR3 nucleotides read TGCAGCGTTGCAGGGGGTCCCTACGAGCAGTACTTC. This encodes CSVAGGPYEQYF.

The chain is built from TRBV21-1 and TRBJ1-5. TRBV21-1 is a pseudogene. This CDR3 has 16 residues. The CDR3 loop is CASSKALRYNHQPQHF. CDR3 DNA: TGTGCCAGCAGCAAAGCGCTTCGGTATAACCATCAGCCCCAGCATTTT.

This clone was recorded a few times. The rearrangement joins TRBV19 to TRBJ1-2; a weak D match, TRBD1 (6 bases). The V and J ends lost 9 bases and 2 bases respectively, with 13 bases between them. CDR1 and CDR2 from the germline V gene are LNHDA and SQIVND (reference sequence). The CDR3 has 13 amino acids. CDR3 loop: CASVGAFNYGYTF. The DNA for the CDR3 is TGTGCCAGCGTGGGGGCATTCAACTATGGCTACACCTTC.

The sample holds a few counts of this clone. The CDR3 sequence: CASSRTGGYNTGELFF. The CDR3 DNA sequence: TGTGCCAGCAGCCGAACAGGGGGCTATAACACCGGGGAGCTGTTTTTT. V and J are TRBV3-1 (or the pseudogene TRBV3-2) and TRBJ2-2; TRBD1 agrees at 9 bases. The J segment lost 2 bases and the V segment lost 4 bases, leaving 5 bases of the junction unmatched. In germline, CDR1 is LGHDT, CDR2 YNNKEL (reference sequence). The CDR3 loop spans 16 amino acids.

The V call is TRBV6-5, the J call TRBJ1-3; 7 nucleotides agree with TRBD1. Germline CDR1 MNHEY, CDR2 SVGAGI. This CDR3 comprises 14 residues. The junction had 8 bases not matched to a gene; V was cut back by 5 bases and J by 7 bases. The CDR3 DNA sequence: TGTGCCAGCAGTATAGACAGGGCGACGAACACCATATATTTT. It codes for CASSIDRATNTIYF.

This clone came up a few times. This chain joins TRBV9 and TRBJ1-2, with 7 bases lining up with TRBD1. With V trimmed by 0 bases and J by 0 bases, 5 bases remained unmatched. Germline values: CDR1 SGDLS, CDR2 YYNGEE. There are 16 residues in the CDR3. The CDR3 region has the DNA TGTGCCAGCAGCGTAGATCGGGACAGAACTAACTATGGCTACACCTTC. Translating it yields CASSVDRDRTNYGYTF.

This clone was recorded a few times. The rearrangement links TRBV30 to TRBJ1-2; D might be TRBD1 (6 bases). Trimming took off 7 bases at V and 7 bases at J, with 16 bases between the two ends. In germline, CDR1 is GTSNPN, CDR2 SVGIG (reference sequence). The CDR3 totals 12 residues. The chain's CDR3 is CASPVGAVGYTF. DNA for the CDR3: TGTGCCTCCCCGGTGGGGGCGGTTGGCTACACCTTC.

The chain couples TRBV27 to TRBJ1-3; D unclear. Trimming removed 0 bases at V and 0 bases at J, with 6 bases between. In germline, CDR1 is MNHEY, CDR2 SMNVEV (reference sequence). The CDR3 contains 15 residues. CDR3 DNA: TGTGCCAGCAGTTTATCGAGTAGCTCTGGAAACACCATATATTTT. Its protein product is CASSLSSSSGNTIYF.

The table lists this clone with a count of one. V is TRBV6-6 and J is TRBJ1-6, with a tentative D call TRBD1 (6 bases). Deletions cut 0 bases from V and 8 bases from J, with 14 bases between. Per germline, CDR1 MNHNY and CDR2 SVGAGI (reference sequence). CDR3 length equals 16 residues. The CDR3 nucleotides read TGTGCCAGCAGTTACTCAACGCGGGGGGCATATTCACCCCTCCACTTT. Translating gives CASSYSTRGAYSPLHF.

V gene TRBV7-6 combines with J gene TRBJ1-4; 9 bases line up with TRBD1. Trimming took 0 bases from V and 5 from J; bases not matched to a gene: 10. Germline CDR1 SGHVS, CDR2 FNYEAQ. The CDR3 consists of 18 residues. The CDR3 nucleotides are TGTGCCAGCAGCTTAGCGGGAGCGGGACAGGGTGTCAATGAAAAACTGTTTTTT. This sequence encodes CASSLAGAGQGVNEKLFF.

This chain uses TRBV25-1 with TRBJ1-6; no definite D call. Germline assignment: CDR1 MGHDK and CDR2 SYGVNS. V dropped 3 bases and J dropped 8 bases, with 8 bases sitting between them. The CDR3 is 13 amino acids. The CDR3 loop is CASSDQADSPLHF. The CDR3, as DNA: TGTGCCAGCAGTGACCAGGCTGATTCACCCCTCCACTTT.

The chain is built from TRBV10-3 and TRBJ1-6; D not resolved. Trimming took off 10 bases at V and 7 bases at J, with 17 bases between the two ends. CDR1 ENHRY and CDR2 SYGVKD come from the germline V gene. This CDR3 has 14 residues. CDR3 region: CATTSPSWNSPLHF. The CDR3 DNA reads TGTGCCACCACCTCCCCGAGTTGGAATTCACCCCTCCACTTT.

The chain carries TRBV5-1 and TRBJ2-1, with TRBD1 as a possible D gene (6 bases). The CDR3 is 15 amino acids. Trimming pared 1 base from V and 8 bases from J, leaving 16 bases between. Per germline, CDR1 SGHRS and CDR2 YFSETQ. The CDR3 is CASSLRGTPGYEQFF. The DNA of the CDR3 is TGCGCCAGCAGCTTGAGGGGGACGCCAGGGTATGAGCAGTTCTTC.

The chain links TRBV7-2 to TRBJ1-1, with D tentatively TRBD1 (5 bases). Trimming pared 2 bases from V and 1 base from J, leaving 14 bases between. The CDR3 has 16 amino acids. Germline-derived CDR1 and CDR2 are SGHTA and FQGNSA. In nucleotides, the CDR3 is TGTGCCAGCAGCTTAAGGCCGATTGGACAGAACACTGAAGCTTTCTTT. Protein product: CASSLRPIGQNTEAFF.

This chain connects TRBV13 to TRBJ1-1; 10 positions agree with TRBD1. The CDR3 length is 17 residues. Germline CDR1 is PRHDT and CDR2 is FYEKMQ (reference sequence). V lost 3 bases and J lost 1; bases outside the gene matches: 8. As DNA, the CDR3 is TGTGCCAGCAGCTTCCTGGGACAGGGGATAACGAACACTGAAGCTTTCTTT. Protein: CASSFLGQGITNTEAFF.

The chain employs TRBV6-2 or TRBV6-3 and TRBJ1-2, with 7 bases fitting TRBD1. CDR3 length: 16 residues. Germline V lookup: CDR1 MNHEY, CDR2 SVGEGT. Losses at the gene ends were 5 bases for V and 0 bases for J; bases not matched to a gene: 9. CDR3: CASSLEKGQTNYGYTF. The DNA of the CDR3 is TGTGCCAGCAGTCTGGAGAAGGGACAGACTAACTATGGCTACACCTTC.

The rearrangement joins TRBV7-3 to TRBJ1-2; 8 nucleotides align to TRBD1. CDR3 length equals 13 residues. The V gene end was trimmed by 5 bases and the J gene end by 8 bases; junction bases not matched to a gene: 7. Germline-derived CDR1 and CDR2 are SGHTA and FQGTGA. This CDR3 reads CASSTGQGGGYTF. Here the CDR3 DNA reads TGTGCCAGCAGCACCGGACAGGGCGGGGGCTACACCTTC.

J is TRBJ2-7 and V is TRBV7-9; weak D call: TRBD1 (5 bases). This CDR3 region has 12 residues. Per germline, CDR1 SEHNR and CDR2 FQNEAQ (reference sequence). V lost 1 base and J lost 8, with 9 bases in between. CDR3 sequence reads: CASSLGDSKQYF. CDR3 bases: TGTGCCAGCAGCTTAGGTGACAGTAAGCAGTACTTC.